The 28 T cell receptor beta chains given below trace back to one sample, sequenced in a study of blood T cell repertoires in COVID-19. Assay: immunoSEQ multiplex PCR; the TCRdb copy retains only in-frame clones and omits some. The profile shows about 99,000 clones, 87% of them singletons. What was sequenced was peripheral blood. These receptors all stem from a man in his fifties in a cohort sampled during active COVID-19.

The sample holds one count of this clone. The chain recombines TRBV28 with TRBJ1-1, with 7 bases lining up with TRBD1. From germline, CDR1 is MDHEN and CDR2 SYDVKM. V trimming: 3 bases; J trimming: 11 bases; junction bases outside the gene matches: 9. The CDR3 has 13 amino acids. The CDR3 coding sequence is TGTGCCAGCAGTTTGGTAGGGGGCTTGGGGGCTTTCTTT. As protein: CASSLVGGLGAFF.

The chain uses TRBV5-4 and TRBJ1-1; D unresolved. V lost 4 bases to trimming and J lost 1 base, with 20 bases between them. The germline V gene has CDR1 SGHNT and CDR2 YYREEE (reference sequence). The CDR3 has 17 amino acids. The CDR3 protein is CASSLARVTRENTEAFF. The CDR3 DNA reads TGTGCCAGCAGCCTGGCGCGTGTAACGCGGGAGAACACTGAAGCTTTCTTT.

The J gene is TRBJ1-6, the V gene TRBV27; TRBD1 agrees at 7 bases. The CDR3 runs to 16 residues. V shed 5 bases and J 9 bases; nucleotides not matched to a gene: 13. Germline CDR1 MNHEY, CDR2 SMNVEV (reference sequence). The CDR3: CASSPLGQPEGSPLHF. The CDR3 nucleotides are TGTGCCAGCAGTCCCTTGGGACAGCCAGAAGGTTCACCCCTCCACTTT.

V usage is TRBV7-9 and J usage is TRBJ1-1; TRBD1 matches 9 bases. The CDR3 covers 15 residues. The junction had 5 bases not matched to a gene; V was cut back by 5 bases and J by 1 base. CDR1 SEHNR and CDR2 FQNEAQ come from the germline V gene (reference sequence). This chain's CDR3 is CASSIGTGWNTEAFF. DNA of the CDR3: TGTGCCAGCAGCATCGGGACAGGGTGGAACACTGAAGCTTTCTTT. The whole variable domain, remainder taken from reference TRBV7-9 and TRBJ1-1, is DTGVSQNPRHKITKRGQNVTFRCDPISEHNRLYWYRQTLGQGPEFLTYFQNEAQLEKSRLLSDRFSAERPKGSFSTLEIQRTEQGDSAMYLCASSIGTGWNTEAFFGQGTRLTVV.

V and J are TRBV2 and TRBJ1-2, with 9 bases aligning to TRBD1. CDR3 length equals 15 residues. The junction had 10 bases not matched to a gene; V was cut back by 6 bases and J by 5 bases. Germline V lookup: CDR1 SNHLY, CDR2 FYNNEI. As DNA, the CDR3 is TGTGCCAGCAGAATTACCGGGACAGGGATTTATGGCTACACCTTC. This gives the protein CASRITGTGIYGYTF.

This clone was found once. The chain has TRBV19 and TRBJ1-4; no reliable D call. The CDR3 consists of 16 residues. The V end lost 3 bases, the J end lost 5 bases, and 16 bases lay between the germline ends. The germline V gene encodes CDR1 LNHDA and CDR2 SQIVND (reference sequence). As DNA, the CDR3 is TGTGCCAGTAGTATGGGCGGAGGGCGTCTGAATGAAAAACTGTTTTTT. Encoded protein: CASSMGGGRLNEKLFF.

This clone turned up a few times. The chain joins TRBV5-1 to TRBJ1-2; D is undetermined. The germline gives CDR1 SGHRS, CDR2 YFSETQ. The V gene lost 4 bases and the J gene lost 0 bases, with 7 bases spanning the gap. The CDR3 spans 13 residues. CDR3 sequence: CASSVDTNYGYTF. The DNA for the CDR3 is TGCGCCAGCAGCGTCGACACTAACTATGGCTACACCTTC.

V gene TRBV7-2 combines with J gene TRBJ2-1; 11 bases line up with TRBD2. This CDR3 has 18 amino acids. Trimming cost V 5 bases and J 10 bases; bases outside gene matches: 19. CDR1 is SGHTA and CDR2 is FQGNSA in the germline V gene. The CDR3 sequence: CASSRKFSGGVGEVEQFF. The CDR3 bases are TGTGCCAGCAGCCGCAAGTTTAGCGGGGGGGTAGGGGAGGTCGAGCAGTTCTTC.

The CDR3 is CASGFGGAGKTQYF. CDR3 DNA sequence: TGTGCTAGTGGTTTCGGGGGGGCTGGGAAGACCCAGTACTTC. The chain combines TRBV12-5 with TRBJ2-5; 8 positions match TRBD2. Germline CDR1 LGHNT, CDR2 FRNRAP. This CDR3 has 14 amino acids. V lost 3 bases, J lost 6 bases, and 6 bases stayed unmatched.

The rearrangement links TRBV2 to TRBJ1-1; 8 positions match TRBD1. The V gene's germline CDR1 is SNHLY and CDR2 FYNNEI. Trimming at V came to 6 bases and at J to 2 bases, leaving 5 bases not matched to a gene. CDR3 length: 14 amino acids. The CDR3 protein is CASRPGQANTEAFF. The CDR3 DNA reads TGTGCCAGCAGGCCGGGACAGGCAAACACTGAAGCTTTCTTT.

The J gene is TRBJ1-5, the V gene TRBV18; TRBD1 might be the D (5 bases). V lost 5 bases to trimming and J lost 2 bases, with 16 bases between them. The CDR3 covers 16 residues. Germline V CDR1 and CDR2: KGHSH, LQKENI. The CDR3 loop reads CASSARRATGNQPQHF. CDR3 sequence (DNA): TGTGCCAGCTCAGCTAGACGCGCGACAGGCAATCAGCCCCAGCATTTT.

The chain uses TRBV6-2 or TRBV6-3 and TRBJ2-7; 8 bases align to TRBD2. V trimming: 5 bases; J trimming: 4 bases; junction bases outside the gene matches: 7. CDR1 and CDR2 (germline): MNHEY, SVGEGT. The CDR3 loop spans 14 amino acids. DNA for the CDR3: TGTGCCAGCAGTCAGGGAAAGCGGGGGTACGAGCAGTACTTC. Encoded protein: CASSQGKRGYEQYF.

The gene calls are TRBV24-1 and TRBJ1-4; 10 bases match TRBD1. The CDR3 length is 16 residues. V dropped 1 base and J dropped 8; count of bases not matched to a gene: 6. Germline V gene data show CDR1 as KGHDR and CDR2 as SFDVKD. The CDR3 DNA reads TGTGCCACCAGTGATTTCTCGACAGGGGGCGGCGAAAAACTGTTTTTT. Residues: CATSDFSTGGGEKLFF.

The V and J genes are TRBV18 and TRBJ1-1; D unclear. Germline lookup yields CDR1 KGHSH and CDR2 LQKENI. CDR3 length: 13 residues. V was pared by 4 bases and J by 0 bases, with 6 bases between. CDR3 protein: CASSRSMNTEAFF. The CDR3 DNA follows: TGTGCCAGCTCACGCAGTATGAACACTGAAGCTTTCTTT.

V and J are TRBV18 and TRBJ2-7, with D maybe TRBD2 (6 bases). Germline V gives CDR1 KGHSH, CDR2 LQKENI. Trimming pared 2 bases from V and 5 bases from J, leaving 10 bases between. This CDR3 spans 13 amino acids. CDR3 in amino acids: CASSPTPGDEQYF. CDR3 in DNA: TGTGCCAGCTCACCAACGCCGGGGGACGAGCAGTACTTC.

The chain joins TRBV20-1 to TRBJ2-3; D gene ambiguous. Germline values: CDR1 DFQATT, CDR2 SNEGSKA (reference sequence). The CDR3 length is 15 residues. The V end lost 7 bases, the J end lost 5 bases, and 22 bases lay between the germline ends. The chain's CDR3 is CSVSSGSVGRDTQYF. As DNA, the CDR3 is TGCAGTGTTAGTTCGGGTAGTGTGGGTAGAGATACGCAGTATTTT.

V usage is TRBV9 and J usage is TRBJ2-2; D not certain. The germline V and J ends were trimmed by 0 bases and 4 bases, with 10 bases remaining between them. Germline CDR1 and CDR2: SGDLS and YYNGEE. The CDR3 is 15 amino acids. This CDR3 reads CASSVGSFSTGELFF. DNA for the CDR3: TGTGCCAGCAGCGTAGGGAGCTTCAGCACCGGGGAGCTGTTTTTT. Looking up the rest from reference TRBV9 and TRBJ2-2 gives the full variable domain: DSGVTQTPKHLITATGQRVTLRCSPRSGDLSVYWYQQSLDQGLQFLIQYYNGEERAKGNILERFSAQQFPDLHSELNLSSLELGDSALYFCASSVGSFSTGELFFGEGSRLTVL.

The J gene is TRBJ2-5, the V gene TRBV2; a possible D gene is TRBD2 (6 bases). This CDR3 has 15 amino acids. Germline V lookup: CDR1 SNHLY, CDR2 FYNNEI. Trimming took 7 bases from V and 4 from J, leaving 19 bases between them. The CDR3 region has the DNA TGTGCCAGCACCCTGAGGAACGGGGGAGGAGAGACCCAGTACTTC. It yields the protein CASTLRNGGGETQYF.

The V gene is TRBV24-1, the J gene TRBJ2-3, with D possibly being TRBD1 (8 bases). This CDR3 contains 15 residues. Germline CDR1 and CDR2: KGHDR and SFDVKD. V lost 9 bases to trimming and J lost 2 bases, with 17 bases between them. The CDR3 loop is CATRDTGGATDTQYF. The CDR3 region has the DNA TGTGCCACCCGGGATACAGGGGGGGCCACAGATACGCAGTATTTT.

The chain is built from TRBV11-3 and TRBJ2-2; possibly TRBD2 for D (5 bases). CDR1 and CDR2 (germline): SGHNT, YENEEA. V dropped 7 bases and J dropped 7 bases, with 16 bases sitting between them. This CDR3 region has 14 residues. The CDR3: CASTTLRADGELFF. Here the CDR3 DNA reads TGTGCCAGCACCACGTTGAGGGCTGACGGGGAGCTGTTTTTT.

In DNA, the CDR3 is TGCGCCAGCAGCGGGATACTAAATGGGGAGCAGTACGTC. Protein sequence: CASSGILNGEQYV. The chain is built from TRBV10-2 and TRBJ2-7; weak D call: TRBD2 (5 bases). The CDR3 is 13 residues long. Trimming pared 6 bases from V and 7 bases from J, leaving 16 bases between. CDR1 is WSHSY and CDR2 is SAAADI in the germline V gene.

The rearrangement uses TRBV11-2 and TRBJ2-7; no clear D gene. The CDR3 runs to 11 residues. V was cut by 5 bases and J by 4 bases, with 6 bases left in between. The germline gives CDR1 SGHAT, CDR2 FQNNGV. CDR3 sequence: CASSLVYEQYF. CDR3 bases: TGTGCCAGCAGCCTCGTATACGAGCAGTACTTC.

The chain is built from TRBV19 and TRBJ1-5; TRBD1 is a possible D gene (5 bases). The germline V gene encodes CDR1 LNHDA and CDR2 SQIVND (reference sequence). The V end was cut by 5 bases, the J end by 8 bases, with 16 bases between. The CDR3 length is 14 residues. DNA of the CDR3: TGTGCCAGTAGTTCGGACACCGCAATAAAGCCCCAGCATTTT. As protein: CASSSDTAIKPQHF.

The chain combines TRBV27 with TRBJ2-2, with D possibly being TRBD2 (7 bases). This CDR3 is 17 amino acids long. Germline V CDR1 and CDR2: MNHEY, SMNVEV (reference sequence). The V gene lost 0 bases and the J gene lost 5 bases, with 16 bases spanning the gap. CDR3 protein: CASSLSGGGAGTGELFF. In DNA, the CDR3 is TGTGCCAGCAGTTTATCCGGTGGGGGGGCCGGAACCGGGGAGCTGTTTTTT.

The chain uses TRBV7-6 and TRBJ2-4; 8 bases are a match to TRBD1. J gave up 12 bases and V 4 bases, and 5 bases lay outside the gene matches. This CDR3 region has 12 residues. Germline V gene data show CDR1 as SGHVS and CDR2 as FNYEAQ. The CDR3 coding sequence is TGTGCCAGCAGCTCCGACAGGGGCCGTCAGTACTTC. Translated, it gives CASSSDRGRQYF. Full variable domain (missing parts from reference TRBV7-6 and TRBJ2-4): GAGVSQSPRYKVTKRGQDVALRCDPISGHVSLYWYRQALGQGPEFLTYFNYEAQQDKSGLPNDRFSAERPEGSISTLTIQRTEQRDSAMYRCASSSDRGRQYFGAGTRLSVL.

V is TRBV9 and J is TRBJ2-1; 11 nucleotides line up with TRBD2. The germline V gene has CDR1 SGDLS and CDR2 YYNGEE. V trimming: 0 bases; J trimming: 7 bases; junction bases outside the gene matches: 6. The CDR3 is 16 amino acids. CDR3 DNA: TGTGCCAGCAGCGTAGCGCCTAGCGGGGGGCGGAATGAGCAGTTCTTC. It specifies CASSVAPSGGRNEQFF.

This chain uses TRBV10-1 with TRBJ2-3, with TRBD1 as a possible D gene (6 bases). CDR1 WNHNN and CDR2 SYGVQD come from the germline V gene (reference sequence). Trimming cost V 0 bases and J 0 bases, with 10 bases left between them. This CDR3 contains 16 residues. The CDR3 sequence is CASSESGAGSTDTQYF. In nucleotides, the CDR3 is TGCGCCAGCAGTGAGTCGGGGGCAGGGAGCACAGATACGCAGTATTTT.

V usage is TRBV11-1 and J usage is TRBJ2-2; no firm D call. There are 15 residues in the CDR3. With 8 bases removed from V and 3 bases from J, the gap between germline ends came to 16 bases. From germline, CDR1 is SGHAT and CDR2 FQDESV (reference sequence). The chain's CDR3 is CASQPRSLDTGELFF. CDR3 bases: TGTGCCAGCCAACCCCGTTCGTTAGACACCGGGGAGCTGTTTTTT. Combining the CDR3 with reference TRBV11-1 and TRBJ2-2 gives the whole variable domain EAEVAQSPRYKITEKSQAVAFWCDPISGHATLYWYRQILGQGPELLVQFQDESVVDDSQLPKDRFSAERLKGVDSTLKIQPAELGDSAMYLCASQPRSLDTGELFFGEGSRLTVL.